The 14 T cell receptor beta chains below all came from one sample that was sequenced in a study of blood T cell repertoires in COVID-19. Clones were read by immunoSEQ multiplex PCR, and TCRdb kept only the in-frame ones, dropping some. The sample lists 250,000 to 300,000 clones; 70% to 75% were seen once. What was sequenced was peripheral blood. The source of these receptors is a woman aged 80 or over with acute or convalescent COVID-19.

Note on this clone: The junction shows a germline mismatch at one end, possibly a read error. The chain is built from TRBV3-1 (or the pseudogene TRBV3-2) and TRBJ2-1; possibly TRBD1 for D (6 bases). The germline gives CDR1 LGHDT, CDR2 YNNKEL (reference sequence). The CDR3 loop spans 13 amino acids. The CDR3 is CASSPPGGLGTIF. DNA for the CDR3: TGTGCCAGCAGCCCTCCCGGAGGTTTGGGGACAATCTTC.

The rearrangement joins TRBV2 to TRBJ1-1, with no clear D. The CDR3 is 15 amino acids. The germline gives CDR1 SNHLY, CDR2 FYNNEI. Trimming stripped 8 bases from V and 0 bases from J, with 16 bases between. The CDR3 is CASSPLRILNTEAFF. In DNA form, the CDR3 reads TGTGCCAGCTCCCCACTACGGATCCTGAACACTGAAGCTTTCTTT.

This chain connects TRBV19 to TRBJ1-2, with 8 bases that match TRBD1. Germline trimming cut 7 bases from V and 5 bases from J; bases unmatched to any gene: 9. The length of the CDR3 is 14 residues. The germline V gene encodes CDR1 LNHDA and CDR2 SQIVND (reference sequence). The DNA for the CDR3 is TGTGCCAGTACCCTAGGACAGGGAGAATATGGCTACACCTTC. Its translation is CASTLGQGEYGYTF. Combining the CDR3 with reference TRBV19 and TRBJ1-2 gives the whole variable domain DGGITQSPKYLFRKEGQNVTLSCEQNLNHDAMYWYRQDPGQGLRLIYYSQIVNDFQKGDIAEGYSVSREKKESFPLTVTSAQKNPTAFYLCASTLGQGEYGYTFGSGTRLTVV.

The rearrangement links TRBV10-2 to TRBJ2-5; TRBD2 matches 7 bases. The germline CDR1 and CDR2 sequences are WSHSY and SAAADI. The CDR3 length is 16 residues. The V and J ends lost 7 bases and 2 bases, in that order; junction bases with no gene match: 13. CDR3 coding DNA: TGCGCCAGCATCTCTGGGTGGCGGGGGAATCAAGAGACCCAGTACTTC. It codes for CASISGWRGNQETQYF.

The chain couples TRBV3-1 (or the pseudogene TRBV3-2) to TRBJ2-7, with 7 bases matching TRBD2. With V trimmed by 4 bases and J by 4 bases, 7 bases remained unmatched. The CDR3 loop spans 14 amino acids. Germline CDR1 reads LGHDT; CDR2 reads YNNKEL (reference sequence). CDR3 protein: CASSLAGRPYEQYF. The CDR3 nucleotides are TGTGCCAGCAGCCTAGCGGGCCGACCTTACGAGCAGTACTTC.

In regard to this clone: This specimen includes other DNA sequences encoding the same CDR3. This chain uses TRBV3-1 (or the pseudogene TRBV3-2) with TRBJ1-1; D may be TRBD1 (5 bases). Trimming took off 1 base at V and 4 bases at J, with 7 bases between the two ends. CDR3 length: 13 amino acids. The germline CDR1 and CDR2 sequences are LGHDT and YNNKEL (reference sequence). The CDR3 spells CASSQGGGTEAFF. The CDR3 coding sequence is TGTGCCAGCAGCCAAGGGGGGGGCACTGAAGCTTTCTTT.

This chain joins TRBV7-2 and TRBJ2-7; TRBD1 matches at 8 bases. The junction had 8 bases not matched to a gene; V was cut back by 5 bases and J by 2 bases. Germline CDR1 SGHTA, CDR2 FQGNSA. The CDR3 length is 15 residues. In DNA form, the CDR3 reads TGTGCCAGCAGCCCCCCTGGACAGGGAGCCTACGAGCAGTACTTC. Residues: CASSPPGQGAYEQYF.

The rearrangement links TRBV18 to TRBJ1-5; unclear D gene. V was trimmed by 2 bases and J by 0 bases, leaving 17 bases between them. Germline V gene lookup returns CDR1 KGHSH and CDR2 LQKENI. The CDR3 runs to 18 residues. CDR3 DNA: TGTGCCAGCTCACCAAAGCTCGGTCAAATCGATAGCAATCAGCCCCAGCATTTT. Residues: CASSPKLGQIDSNQPQHF. The whole variable domain, remainder taken from reference TRBV18 and TRBJ1-5, is NAGVMQNPRHLVRRRGQEARLRCSPMKGHSHVYWYRQLPEEGLKFMVYLQKENIIDESGMPKERFSAEFPKEGPSILRIQQVVRGDSAAYFCASSPKLGQIDSNQPQHFGDGTRLSIL.

The V call is TRBV2, the J call TRBJ2-7; 11 bases match TRBD2. The CDR3 contains 15 residues. CDR1 and CDR2 from the germline V gene are SNHLY and FYNNEI. V shed 6 bases, J shed 2 bases, and the junction held 6 bases outside the gene matches. The CDR3 DNA is TGTGCCAGCAGAGCCCAGACTAGCGGGGCCTACGAGCAGTACTTC. Encoded protein: CASRAQTSGAYEQYF.

The CDR3: CASDRDFGNTIYF. DNA of the CDR3: TGTGCCAGCGACAGGGACTTTGGAAACACCATATATTTT. The chain couples TRBV6-5 to TRBJ1-3; TRBD1 matches 7 bases. From germline, CDR1 is MNHEY and CDR2 SVGAGI. Trimming cost V 8 bases and J 3 bases; bases outside gene matches: 4. This CDR3 comprises 13 residues.

The rearrangement uses TRBV29-1 and TRBJ1-1; D is undetermined. Germline V lookup: CDR1 SQVTM, CDR2 ANQGSEA. V shed 3 bases and J shed 7 bases, with 12 bases lying between them. There are 12 residues in the CDR3. The CDR3 protein is CSVEGRGFEAFF. CDR3 coding DNA: TGCAGCGTTGAGGGTCGCGGGTTTGAAGCTTTCTTT.

V and J are TRBV7-8 and TRBJ1-3; 7 nucleotides align to TRBD1. Germline CDR1 is SGHVS and CDR2 is FQNEAQ. Trimming took 6 bases from V and 0 from J; bases not matched to a gene: 5. The CDR3 loop spans 15 amino acids. CDR3: CASSQRTGSGNTIYF. CDR3 bases: TGTGCCAGCAGTCAAAGGACAGGCTCTGGAAACACCATATATTTT.

This clone was seen a handful of times. The chain links TRBV13 to TRBJ1-3; 8 nucleotides line up with TRBD1. The ends lost 5 bases at V and 6 bases at J; junction bases unmatched: 9. The germline CDR1 and CDR2 sequences are PRHDT and FYEKMQ (reference sequence). The CDR3 length is 15 residues. DNA of the CDR3: TGTGCCAGCAGCGTATCCTCGGACAGGGTAAACACCATATATTTT. It yields the protein CASSVSSDRVNTIYF.

The sample holds one count of this clone. This chain joins TRBV5-1 and TRBJ2-3; TRBD2 agrees at 10 bases. Germline lookup yields CDR1 SGHRS and CDR2 YFSETQ. The V gene end was trimmed by 2 bases and the J gene end by 0 bases; junction bases not matched to a gene: 9. The CDR3 is 18 amino acids. The CDR3 is CASSFYILAGTSTDTQYF. The CDR3 DNA is TGCGCCAGCAGCTTTTACATACTAGCGGGAACTAGCACAGATACGCAGTATTTT. The variable domain in full, completed from reference TRBV5-1 and TRBJ2-3, reads KAGVTQTPRYLIKTRGQQVTLSCSPISGHRSVSWYQQTPGQGLQFLFEYFSETQRNKGNFPGRFSGRQFSNSRSEMNVSTLELGDSALYLCASSFYILAGTSTDTQYFGPGTRLTVL.